The T cell receptor (beta chain) described here comes from a study of T cells in Graves' hyperthyroidism and ophthalmopathy. This clonotype has a count of ten or more. Amplified regions were TCR beta CDR3 sequences from RNA transcripts. HTBI primers were used for first-round RT-PCR of the TCR CDR3. MiXCR, applied by TCRdb to the multiplex PCR reads, yields one record per CDR3 protein. This sample has 730,000 or so distinct CDR3 sequences, with roughly a sixth found just once. Subjects aged 18 to 65 presented with newly diagnosed hyperthyroidism of less than 2 months' duration. The CDR3 totals 12 residues. Trimming cost V 5 bases and J 7 bases, with 9 bases left between them.

Sequencing was carried out using blood. The gene calls are TRBV12-3 or TRBV12-4 and TRBJ2-1, with D uncertain. This clonotype originated in a woman between 45 and 65 years old with Graves' hyperthyroidism that later progressed to Graves' ophthalmopathy. CDR3 DNA: TGTGCCAGCAGTCCGGACGGGAATGAGCAGTTCTTC. This gives the protein CASSPDGNEQFF.